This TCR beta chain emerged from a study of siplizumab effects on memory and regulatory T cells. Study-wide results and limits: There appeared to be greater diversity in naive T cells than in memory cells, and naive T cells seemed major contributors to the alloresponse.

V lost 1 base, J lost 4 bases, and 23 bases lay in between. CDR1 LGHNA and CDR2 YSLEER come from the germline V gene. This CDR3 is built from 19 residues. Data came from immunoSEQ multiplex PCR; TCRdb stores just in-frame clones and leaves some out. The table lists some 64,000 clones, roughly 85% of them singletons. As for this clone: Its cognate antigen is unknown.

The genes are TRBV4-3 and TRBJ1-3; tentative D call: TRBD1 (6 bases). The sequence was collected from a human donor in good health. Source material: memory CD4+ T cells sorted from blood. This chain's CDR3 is CASSQGFTEGGKFGNTIYF. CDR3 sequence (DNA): TGCGCCAGCAGCCAAGGTTTCACCGAGGGGGGAAAGTTCGGAAACACCATATATTTT.